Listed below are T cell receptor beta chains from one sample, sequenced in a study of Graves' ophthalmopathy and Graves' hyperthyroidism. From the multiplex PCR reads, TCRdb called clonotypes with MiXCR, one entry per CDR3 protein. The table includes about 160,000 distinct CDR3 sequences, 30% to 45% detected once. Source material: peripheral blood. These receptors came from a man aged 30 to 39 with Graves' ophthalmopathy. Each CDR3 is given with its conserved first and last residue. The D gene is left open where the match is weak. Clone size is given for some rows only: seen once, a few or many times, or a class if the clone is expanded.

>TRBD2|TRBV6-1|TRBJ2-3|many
TGTGCCAGCACCCGGGCGGGGGAGACAGATACGCAGTATTTT
CASTRAGETDTQYF
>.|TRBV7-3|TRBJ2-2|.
TGTGCCAGCAGTCCCCACGGCACCGGGGAGCTGTTTTTT
CASSPHGTGELFF
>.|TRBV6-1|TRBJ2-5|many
TGTGCCAGCAGTGGAGGGATTGCGACACAAGAGACCCAGTACTTC
CASSGGIATQETQYF
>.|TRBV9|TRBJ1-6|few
TGTGCCAGCAGCTTTGGAGGGAATTCACCCCTCCACTTT
CASSFGGNSPLHF
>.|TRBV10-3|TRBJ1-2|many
TGTGCCATCAGTGAGTCCTTGGCAGGGGACGGCTACACCTTC
CAISESLAGDGYTF
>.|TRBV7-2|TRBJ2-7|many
TGTGCCAGCAGCTTAGCCGCCTCCTACGAGCAGTACTTC
CASSLAASYEQYF
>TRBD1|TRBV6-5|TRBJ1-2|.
TGTGCCAGCAGTTACTCTGGGACAGGACACTATGGCTACACCTTC
CASSYSGTGHYGYTF
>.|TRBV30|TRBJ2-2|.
TGTGCCTGGAGTCCAGGGTACACCGGGGAGCTGTTTTTT
CAWSPGYTGELFF
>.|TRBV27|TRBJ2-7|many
TGTGCCAGCAGTTTCTCGGGACCGAGTGGGGAGCAGTACTTC
CASSFSGPSGEQYF
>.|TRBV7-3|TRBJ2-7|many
TGTGCCAGCAGCCCAACAGGGCTTACGAAGCAGTACTTC
CASSPTGLTKQYF
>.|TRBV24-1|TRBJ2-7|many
TGTGCCACCAGTGATTCCACGGACAGCTACGAGCAGTACTTC
CATSDSTDSYEQYF
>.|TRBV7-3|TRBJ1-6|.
TGTGCCAGCAGCTTATTTCCTGGCGCCGGATCACCCCTCCACTTT
CASSLFPGAGSPLHF
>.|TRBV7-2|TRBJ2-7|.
TGTGCCAGCAGCTTACACAGGGGGGGCGAGCAGTACTTC
CASSLHRGGEQYF
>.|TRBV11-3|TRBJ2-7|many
TGTGCCAGCAGCTTGCCGCTAACCGAGCAGTACTTC
CASSLPLTEQYF
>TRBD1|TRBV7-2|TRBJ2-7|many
TGTGCCAGCAGCTCCTCCGGGACAGGACCCTACGAGCAGTACTTC
CASSSSGTGPYEQYF
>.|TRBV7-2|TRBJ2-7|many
TGTGCCAGCAGCCCCGTAGGGGGCTACGAGCAGTACTTC
CASSPVGGYEQYF
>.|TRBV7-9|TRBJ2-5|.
TGTGCCAGCAGCATTAGCGGGACAGCCGGGACCCAGTACTTC
CASSISGTAGTQYF
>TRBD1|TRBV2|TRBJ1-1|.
TGTGCCAGCAGTGAACCGGGTGACAGGGCTGCAGCTTTCTTT
CASSEPGDRAAAFF
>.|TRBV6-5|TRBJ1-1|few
TGTGCCAGCAGTCACGAGACGGAAAACACTGAAGCTTTCTTT
CASSHETENTEAFF
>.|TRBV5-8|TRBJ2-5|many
TGTGCCAGCAGCTTTAGGGGGAGCCAAGAGACCCAGTACTTC
CASSFRGSQETQYF
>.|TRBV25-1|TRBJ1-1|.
TGTGCCAGCATCAGGGGCTCCTTGAACACTGAAGCTTTCTTT
CASIRGSLNTEAFF
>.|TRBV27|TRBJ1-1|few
TGTGCCAGCAGTTTATCGGTGGGGGGTACTAACACTGAAGCTTTCTTT
CASSLSVGGTNTEAFF
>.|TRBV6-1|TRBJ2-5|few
TGTGCCAGCAGTGAGCAGGGCTTCCAAGAGACCCAGTACTTC
CASSEQGFQETQYF
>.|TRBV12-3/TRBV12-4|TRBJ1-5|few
TGTGCCAGCACCGACGGGGGAGGGAATCAGCCCCAGCATTTT
CASTDGGGNQPQHF
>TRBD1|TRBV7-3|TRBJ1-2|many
TGTGCCAGCAGCTTAACCAGACAGGGGCGGGCGAGGAGTAACTATGACTACACCTTC
CASSLTRQGRARSNYDYTF
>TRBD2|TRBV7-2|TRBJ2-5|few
TGTGCCAGCAGCCCAGGACTAGCGGGCACGTCCCAGTACTTC
CASSPGLAGTSQYF
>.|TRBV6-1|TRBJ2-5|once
TGTGCCAGCAGTGGCCCAGGGGCGGGCATCGGGACCCAGTACTTC
CASSGPGAGIGTQYF
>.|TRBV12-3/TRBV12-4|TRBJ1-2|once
TGTGCCAGCAGTTTCGGCGGGGGACACAATAACTATGGCTACACCTTC
CASSFGGGHNNYGYTF